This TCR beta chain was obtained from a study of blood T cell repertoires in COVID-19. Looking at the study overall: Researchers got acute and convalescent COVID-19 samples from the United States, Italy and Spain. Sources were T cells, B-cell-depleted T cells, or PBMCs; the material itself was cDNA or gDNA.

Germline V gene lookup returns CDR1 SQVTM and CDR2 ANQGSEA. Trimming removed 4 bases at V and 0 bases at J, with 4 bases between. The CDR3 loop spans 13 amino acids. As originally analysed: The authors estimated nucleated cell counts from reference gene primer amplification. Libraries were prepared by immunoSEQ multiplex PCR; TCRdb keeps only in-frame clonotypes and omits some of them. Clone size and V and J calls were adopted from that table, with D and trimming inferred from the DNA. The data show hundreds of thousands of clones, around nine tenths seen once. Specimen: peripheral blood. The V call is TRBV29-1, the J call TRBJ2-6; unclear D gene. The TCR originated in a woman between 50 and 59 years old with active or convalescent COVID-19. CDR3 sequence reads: CSVVSSGANVLTF. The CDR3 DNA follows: TGCAGCGTTGTCAGCTCTGGGGCCAACGTCCTGACTTTC.